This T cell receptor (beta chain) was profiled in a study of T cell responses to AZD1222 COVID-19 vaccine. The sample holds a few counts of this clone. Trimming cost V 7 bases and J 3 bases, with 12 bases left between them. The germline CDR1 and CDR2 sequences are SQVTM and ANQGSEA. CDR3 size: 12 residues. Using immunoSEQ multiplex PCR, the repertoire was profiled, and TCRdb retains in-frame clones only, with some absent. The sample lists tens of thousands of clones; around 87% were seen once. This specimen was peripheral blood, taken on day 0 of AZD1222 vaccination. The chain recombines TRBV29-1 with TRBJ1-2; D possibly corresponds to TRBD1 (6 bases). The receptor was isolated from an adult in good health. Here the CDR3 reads CSAAGTYYGYTF. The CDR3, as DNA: TGCAGCGCTGCAGGGACATACTATGGCTACACCTTC.